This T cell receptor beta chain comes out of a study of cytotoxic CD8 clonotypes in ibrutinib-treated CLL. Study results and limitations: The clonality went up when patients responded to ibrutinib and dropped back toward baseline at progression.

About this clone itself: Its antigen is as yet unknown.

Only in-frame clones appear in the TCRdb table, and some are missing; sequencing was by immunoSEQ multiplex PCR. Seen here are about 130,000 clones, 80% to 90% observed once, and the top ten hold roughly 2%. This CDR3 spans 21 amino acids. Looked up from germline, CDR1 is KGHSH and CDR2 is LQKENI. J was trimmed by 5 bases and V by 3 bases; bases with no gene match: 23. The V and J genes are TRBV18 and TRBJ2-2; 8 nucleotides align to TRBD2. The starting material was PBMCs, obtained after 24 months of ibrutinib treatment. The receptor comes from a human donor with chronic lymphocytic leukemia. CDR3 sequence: CASSPDSREGFSVSRTGELFF. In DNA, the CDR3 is TGTGCCAGCTCACCCGATTCCCGGGAGGGCTTTTCGGTATCGAGGACCGGGGAGCTGTTTTTT.